This T cell receptor (beta chain) was sequenced in a study of human T cells and chemical hapten exposure. Study-level background: Patches with 0.01% DPC went on the upper back, and the tests were read at 6 days. Chiefly women, the patients showed alopecia areata, totalis or universalis. Points from the study as a whole: TCRs at high frequency, those above 1 in 1000, did not change with DPC sensitization.

About this clonotype: Its matching antigen is unknown.

Time point defined: patch test 2, 6 weeks after DPC sensitization. Treatment denoted: therapeutic diphenylcyclopropenone sensitization with weekly scalp DPC. Germline values: CDR1 SQVTM, CDR2 ANQGSEA. The trim removed 4 bases at V and 2 bases at J, leaving 6 bases unmatched. The CDR3 consists of 14 residues. Each CDR3 protein is one row after TCRdb ran MiXCR on the RACE reads. The sample holds some 89,000 distinct CDR3 sequences, roughly a tenth seen once. The receptor comes from a woman in her twenties or thirties with alopecia areata. Some clones in this sample may be carry-over from other donors' samples. The rearrangement links TRBV29-1 to TRBJ2-7; 9 bases are shared with TRBD2. Material: whole blood, obtained in connection with sensitization to the hapten diphenylcyclopropenone (DPC). The CDR3 nucleotides read TGCAGCGTTGTCGGGACTAGCACACCCTACGAGCAGTACTTC. As protein: CSVVGTSTPYEQYF.